The TCR beta chain described here comes from a study of memory CD8 T cells in hepatitis C reinfection. Time point given: pre-reinfection, 55 to 20 weeks before reinfection detection. TCR sequencing was done directly ex vivo on sorted cells, without expansion in vitro. Control naive CD8 T cells came from two donors at all three reinfection time points. Deletions cut 5 bases from V and 0 bases from J, with 14 bases between. The CDR3 loop spans 16 amino acids. Germline V gene lookup returns CDR1 MDHEN and CDR2 SYDVKM. Study-level results: With 5 or 6 donors, public clonotype conclusions could not be definitive.

A word on this clone: The antigen is unknown.

Sequencing used immunoSEQ multiplex PCR; TCRdb keeps in-frame clones, though not all of them. Of over 45,000 clones detected, approximately 89% appear once; the ten largest clones hold 0.95% to 1.1%. J is TRBJ2-1 and V is TRBV28, with a possible D match to TRBD2 (5 bases). The material sequenced was naive CD8+ T cells sorted from blood. The receptor's source is a man aged 18 to 30 with hepatitis C virus infection. Here the CDR3 DNA reads TGTGCCAGCAGTCCCCGGGAAGTCAGCTCCTACAATGAGCAGTTCTTC. Protein: CASSPREVSSYNEQFF.